Presented here are 21 T cell receptor beta chains from one specimen sequenced in a study of liver allograft versus peripheral blood T cells. About the study: The authors compared T cell receptor repertoires in transplanted livers with recipients' peripheral blood repertoires.

TCRdb redid the calling of the reads with MiXCR, one entry per CDR3 protein. The data show about 3,600 distinct CDR3 sequences, more than 13% seen once. These receptors were collected from a human patient who had a liver transplant. The graft donor may have contributed some T cells.

A single count supports this clonotype. Only one base separates this from a far larger clonotype, so it likely reflects a read error. This rearrangement joins TRBV6-6 to TRBJ2-1, with 11 nucleotides matching TRBD2. The CDR3 runs 15 residues. V lost 5 bases to trimming and J lost 2 bases; unmatched junction nucleotides: 2. The germline CDR1 and CDR2 sequences are MNHNY and SVGAGI (reference sequence). The DNA of the CDR3 is TGTGCCAGCAGTGTTAGCGGGGGGGCCTACAATGAGCAGTTCTTC. Amino acids: CASSVSGGAYNEQFF.

Relative to its sample, this clonotype is large. The chain uses TRBV16 and TRBJ1-4; TRBD1 agrees at 8 bases. CDR3 size: 16 residues. After removal of 4 bases from V and 4 bases from J, the junction contained 8 bases not matched to a gene. Germline V lookup: CDR1 KGHSY, CDR2 FQNENV. CDR3 in amino acids: CASSRTQGEINEKLFF. The CDR3 DNA sequence: TGTGCCAGCAGCCGGACACAGGGGGAGATTAATGAAAAACTGTTTTTT.

This clonotype is medium-sized (0.01 to 0.1%) by share. The CDR3: CASSYLKQGREGNQPQHF. The CDR3 DNA sequence: TGTGCCAGCAGTTACTTGAAACAGGGGAGAGAGGGCAATCAGCCCCAGCATTTT. The chain links TRBV6-6 to TRBJ1-5; 7 positions match TRBD1. The CDR3 consists of 18 residues. V lost 1 base to trimming and J lost 2 bases; unmatched junction nucleotides: 11. In germline, CDR1 is MNHNY, CDR2 SVGAGI (reference sequence).

By share of the sample, this clonotype is medium-sized. The J gene is TRBJ1-1, the V gene TRBV20-1; 8 bases map to TRBD1. This CDR3 contains 12 residues. V gave up 5 bases and J gave up 11 bases; unmatched junction bases: 10. Per germline, CDR1 DFQATT and CDR2 SNEGSKA (reference sequence). CDR3 sequence: CSARGQGPDAFF. CDR3 sequence (DNA): TGCAGTGCTCGCGGACAGGGCCCCGATGCTTTCTTT.

Within the sample, this clonotype is medium-sized. The chain couples TRBV27 to TRBJ1-5, with D possibly TRBD1 on 5 matching bases. Germline V CDR1 and CDR2: MNHEY, SMNVEV (reference sequence). The V end was cut by 5 bases, the J end by 7 bases, with 18 bases between. The CDR3 covers 15 residues. DNA for the CDR3: TGTGCCAGCAGTCCCCTCCCCGGGACCCGACAGCCCCAGCATTTT. Translation gives CASSPLPGTRQPQHF.

This clonotype was detected only a few times. This chain uses TRBV28 with TRBJ1-1; D unresolved. The CDR3 totals 11 residues. Germline V gives CDR1 MDHEN, CDR2 SYDVKM. V was pared by 6 bases and J by 0 bases, with 2 bases between. CDR3 sequence reads: CASRLNTEAFF. CDR3 coding DNA: TGTGCCAGCAGGCTGAACACTGAAGCTTTCTTT.

The CDR3 sequence: CASRWDRGLGYNEQFF. The CDR3 DNA is TGTGCCAGCAGGTGGGACAGGGGTTTGGGATACAATGAGCAGTTCTTC. The rearrangement links TRBV2 to TRBJ2-1, with 10 bases matching TRBD1. The length of the CDR3 is 16 residues. Germline V gene lookup returns CDR1 SNHLY and CDR2 FYNNEI. V gave up 6 bases and J gave up 4 bases; unmatched junction bases: 9.

Within the sample, this clonotype is medium-sized. This chain uses TRBV19 with TRBJ1-5; D remains unclear. The CDR3 length is 9 residues. CDR1 is LNHDA and CDR2 is SQIVND in the germline V gene (reference sequence). Trimming cost V 8 bases and J 9 bases, with 5 bases left between them. The CDR3 DNA follows: TGTGCCAGTTCCCCGCCCCAGCATTTT. Translation: CASSPPQHF.

This clonotype was picked up many times. The chain is built from TRBV20-1 and TRBJ2-3; tentatively, D is TRBD2 (5 bases). There are 16 residues in the CDR3. The germline V gene has CDR1 DFQATT and CDR2 SNEGSKA (reference sequence). V lost 0 bases and J lost 0, with 13 bases in between. CDR3 coding DNA: TGCAGTGCTAGAGATTACCCCCAGCGGAGCACAGATACGCAGTATTTT. Its protein is CSARDYPQRSTDTQYF.

This clonotype was detected a few times. The chain is built from TRBV11-1 and TRBJ1-1; maybe TRBD1 (6 bases). The CDR3 is 13 amino acids. Deletions cut 4 bases from V and 7 bases from J, with 13 bases between. Germline CDR1 reads SGHAT; CDR2 reads FQDESV (reference sequence). The CDR3 here is CASSSLRGGEAFF. CDR3 DNA sequence: TGTGCCAGCAGCTCTCTAAGAGGGGGTGAAGCTTTCTTT.

V is TRBV20-1 and J is TRBJ2-1, with D hard to call. The CDR3 is made up of 13 amino acids. From germline, CDR1 is DFQATT and CDR2 SNEGSKA (reference sequence). With 4 bases removed from V and 2 bases from J, the gap between germline ends came to 9 bases. Here the CDR3 DNA reads TGCAGTGCTACTGGGGTCACCTACAATGAGCAGTTCTTC. As protein: CSATGVTYNEQFF.

Sample share makes this clonotype medium-sized. The chain links TRBV6-6 to TRBJ2-5, with D hard to call. Trimming left V 2 bases short and J 5 bases short, with 12 bases between. The CDR3 extends over 14 amino acids. CDR1 and CDR2 from the germline V gene are MNHNY and SVGAGI (reference sequence). In DNA form, the CDR3 reads TGTGCCAGCAGTTACAACCCGATCCAGGAGACCCAGTACTTC. Protein: CASSYNPIQETQYF.

The sample holds many counts of this clonotype. The chain has TRBV28 and TRBJ1-1; D remains ambiguous. The length of the CDR3 is 14 residues. Per the germline V gene, CDR1 is MDHEN and CDR2 is SYDVKM. V shed 1 base and J shed 1 base, with 7 bases lying between them. In DNA, the CDR3 is TGTGCCAGCAGTTTATTGCGGGGGAACACTGAAGCTTTCTTT. Protein product: CASSLLRGNTEAFF.

This clonotype is judged medium-sized. The rearrangement joins TRBV18 to TRBJ2-5; D is possibly TRBD1 (6 bases). The CDR3 extends over 13 amino acids. Germline V gene sequence: CDR1 KGHSH, CDR2 LQKENI. V was shortened by 5 bases and J by 0 bases, with 7 bases between the two germline ends. This CDR3 is CASSGQNQETQYF. In nucleotides, the CDR3 is TGTGCCAGCTCAGGACAGAACCAAGAGACCCAGTACTTC.

Within the sample, this clonotype is medium-sized. V usage is TRBV19 and J usage is TRBJ2-1, with a possible D match to TRBD2 (5 bases). Looked up from germline, CDR1 is LNHDA and CDR2 is SQIVND (reference sequence). Trimming removed 1 base from V and 4 bases from J, with 5 bases in between. CDR3 length: 13 amino acids. The chain's CDR3 is CASSIGTYNEQFF. The CDR3 DNA is TGTGCCAGTAGTATAGGGACTTACAATGAGCAGTTCTTC.

This clonotype was picked up many times. This CDR3 reads CASSMGDSNQPQHF. Here the CDR3 DNA reads TGTGCCAGTAGTATGGGGGATAGCAATCAGCCCCAGCATTTT. The chain joins TRBV19 to TRBJ1-5; D possibly corresponds to TRBD1 (5 bases). The CDR3 runs 14 residues. Trimming cost V 3 bases and J 0 bases, with 6 bases left between them. The germline V gene has CDR1 LNHDA and CDR2 SQIVND (reference sequence).

In this sample, this clonotype turned up many times. The chain couples TRBV9 to TRBJ1-1, with 8 positions matching TRBD1. This CDR3 spans 15 amino acids. From germline, CDR1 is SGDLS and CDR2 YYNGEE. Losses at the gene ends were 3 bases for V and 10 bases for J; bases not matched to a gene: 14. The CDR3 nucleotides are TGTGCCAGCAGCGGGCAGGACCGGGACAGGTTGCGAGCTTTCTTT. This encodes CASSGQDRDRLRAFF. The full variable domain, its missing parts supplied by reference TRBV9 and TRBJ1-1, is DSGVTQTPKHLITATGQRVTLRCSPRSGDLSVYWYQQSLDQGLQFLIQYYNGEERAKGNILERFSAQQFPDLHSELNLSSLELGDSALYFCASSGQDRDRLRAFFGQGTRLTVV.

This clonotype ranks as medium-sized. The chain combines TRBV6-2 or TRBV6-3 with TRBJ2-2; 9 bases match TRBD2. Germline loops: CDR1 MNHEY, CDR2 SVGEGT. The CDR3 extends over 18 amino acids. V shed 2 bases, J shed 4 bases, and the junction held 11 bases outside the gene matches. The DNA for the CDR3 is TGTGCCAGCAGTTACCCTCCTAGGCGGGAGGGTCGCACCGGGGAGCTGTTTTTT. This codes for CASSYPPRREGRTGELFF.

This clonotype ranks as medium-sized. The V gene is TRBV28, the J gene TRBJ1-2, with D hard to call. With 5 bases removed from V and 4 bases from J, the gap between germline ends came to 11 bases. Germline V gives CDR1 MDHEN, CDR2 SYDVKM. CDR3 length: 13 residues. The CDR3: CASSPRAFYGYTF. CDR3 in DNA: TGTGCCAGCAGTCCTCGGGCCTTCTATGGCTACACCTTC.

The table lists this clonotype with many counts. The chain couples TRBV20-1 to TRBJ2-7; 8 bases are shared with TRBD1. The V segment lost 3 bases and the J segment 4 bases; nucleotides outside the gene matches: 14. The CDR3 contains 16 residues. Germline V gene data show CDR1 as DFQATT and CDR2 as SNEGSKA (reference sequence). CDR3 nucleotide sequence: TGCAGTGCTAGGCCACGGCACCGGGACAGGAGATACGAGCAGTACTTC. Residues: CSARPRHRDRRYEQYF.

This clonotype is classed as medium-sized (0.01 to 0.1%). This rearrangement joins TRBV12-3 or TRBV12-4 to TRBJ1-3; D is perhaps TRBD1 (5 bases). Trimming cost V 5 bases and J 0 bases, with 11 bases left between them. The CDR3 runs 15 residues. The CDR3 DNA is TGTGCCAGCAGTCCGACAGACTCCTCTGGAAACACCATATATTTT. This gives the protein CASSPTDSSGNTIYF.